Listed here is a single T cell receptor (beta chain). In the source study's methods: Counts of nucleated cells, estimated from reference gene primer amplification, were obtained. TCRdb keeps only in-frame clones here, not all; method: immunoSEQ multiplex PCR. V and J calls and clone size follow that table, whereas D and trimming were derived from the DNA. The sample holds some 170,000 clones; roughly 77% are singletons and the top ten take approximately 11%. The CDR3 is made up of 17 amino acids. Germline V lookup: CDR1 LGHDT, CDR2 YNNKEL (reference sequence). Trimming removed 0 bases at V and 1 base at J, with 12 bases between. The data were taken from a study of blood T cell repertoires in COVID-19. About the research overall: Whether acute or convalescent, the COVID-19 samples came from the United States, Italy and Spain. Sources were T cells, B-cell-depleted T cells, or PBMCs; the material itself was cDNA or gDNA.

The genes are TRBV3-1 (or the pseudogene TRBV3-2) and TRBJ2-2; D is perhaps TRBD2 (6 bases). The receptor's source is a human donor in a cohort sampled during active COVID-19. Sequences were obtained from peripheral blood. The CDR3 protein is CASSQDRSSGNTGELFF. DNA for the CDR3: TGTGCCAGCAGCCAAGATCGGAGTAGCGGGAACACCGGGGAGCTGTTTTTT.